What follows are 26 T cell receptor beta chains derived from one specimen sequenced in a study of control samples from healthy donors and cancer patients. TCRdb keeps only in-frame clones here, not all; method: immunoSEQ multiplex PCR. Of 150,000 or so clones detected, around 90% appear once; the ten largest clones hold 1.5% to 2%. The sequenced sample was blood. These TCRs come from a man between 18 and 29 years old in good health.

In its sample, this clone was seen a few times. The chain links TRBV7-6 to TRBJ2-7; 10 nucleotides align to TRBD1. V lost 6 bases, J lost 7 bases, and 18 bases stayed unmatched. The CDR3 has 17 amino acids. Germline V gene lookup returns CDR1 SGHVS and CDR2 FNYEAQ. The DNA for the CDR3 is TGTGCCAGCAGGCCAGACCCCGGGACAGGGGAATTTGGGGAGCAGTACTTC. Translation: CASRPDPGTGEFGEQYF.

The V gene is TRBV9, the J gene TRBJ1-6, with D maybe TRBD1 (5 bases). The CDR3 has 16 residues. V shed 3 bases and J shed 6 bases, with 16 bases lying between them. CDR1 SGDLS and CDR2 YYNGEE come from the germline V gene. The CDR3, as DNA: TGTGCCAGCAGCGCCCCTGGGGCCCCCATTAATTCACCCCTCCACTTT. It specifies CASSAPGAPINSPLHF.

V gene TRBV6-2 or TRBV6-3 combines with J gene TRBJ1-5; D possibly corresponds to TRBD1 (5 bases). Germline lookup yields CDR1 MNHEY and CDR2 SVGEGT. The CDR3 loop spans 16 amino acids. V shed 2 bases and J shed 6 bases, with 17 bases lying between them. CDR3 sequence reads: CASSYPGLTGSQPQHF. The CDR3 nucleotides read TGTGCCAGCAGTTACCCGGGGCTCACCGGCAGTCAGCCCCAGCATTTT.

The V and J genes are TRBV6-4 and TRBJ2-2; D is ambiguous. V was pared by 6 bases and J by 2 bases, with 10 bases between. Germline V gives CDR1 MRHNA, CDR2 SNTAGT. This CDR3 spans 14 amino acids. CDR3: CASSPQRNTGELFF. As DNA, the CDR3 is TGTGCCAGCAGCCCCCAAAGAAACACCGGGGAGCTGTTTTTT.

This clone appeared once. The chain recombines TRBV9 with TRBJ1-2; unclear D gene. Trimming pared 3 bases from V and 0 bases from J, leaving 3 bases between. CDR1 SGDLS and CDR2 YYNGEE come from the germline V gene. The CDR3 covers 12 residues. The CDR3 nucleotides are TGTGCCAGCAGCGGGACTAACTATGGCTACACCTTC. This sequence encodes CASSGTNYGYTF. Looking up the rest from reference TRBV9 and TRBJ1-2 gives the full variable domain: DSGVTQTPKHLITATGQRVTLRCSPRSGDLSVYWYQQSLDQGLQFLIQYYNGEERAKGNILERFSAQQFPDLHSELNLSSLELGDSALYFCASSGTNYGYTFGSGTRLTVV.

This clone appeared a single time. DNA of the CDR3: TGTGCCAGCAGTTTATCGGCCGTGAACTATGGCTACACCTTC. This encodes CASSLSAVNYGYTF. V and J are TRBV28 and TRBJ1-2; D is ambiguous. The CDR3 consists of 14 residues. CDR1 is MDHEN and CDR2 is SYDVKM in the germline V gene. The ends were cut back, 1 base at V and 2 bases at J, with 8 bases in the middle.

The genes are TRBV28 and TRBJ1-4; a weak D match, TRBD1 (6 bases). V was trimmed by 5 bases and J by 5 bases, leaving 15 bases between them. CDR1 is MDHEN, CDR2 SYDVKM, per germline. The CDR3 extends over 15 amino acids. The CDR3 sequence is CASSQRGGRNEKLFF. As DNA, the CDR3 is TGTGCCAGCAGTCAAAGGGGGGGGCGGAATGAAAAACTGTTTTTT.

The chain has TRBV3-1 (or the pseudogene TRBV3-2) and TRBJ2-1; 10 bases fit TRBD1. The CDR3 is 16 amino acids. Germline V CDR1 and CDR2: LGHDT, YNNKEL (reference sequence). V gave up 5 bases and J gave up 3 bases; unmatched junction bases: 7. The CDR3 sequence: CASSSDRGSFYNEQFF. CDR3 coding DNA: TGTGCCAGCAGCTCGGACAGGGGGTCATTCTACAATGAGCAGTTCTTC.

The gene calls are TRBV6-2 or TRBV6-3 and TRBJ2-4; tentatively, D is TRBD2 (5 bases). The V gene lost 4 bases and the J gene lost 7 bases, with 5 bases spanning the gap. Germline values: CDR1 MNHEY, CDR2 SVGEGT. The CDR3 loop spans 11 amino acids. This CDR3 is CASSSGNIQYF. DNA of the CDR3: TGTGCCAGCAGTTCGGGGAACATTCAGTACTTC.

This clone showed up just once. The rearrangement uses TRBV5-6 and TRBJ1-1; the D gene is possibly TRBD1 (5 bases). V was cut by 0 bases and J by 8 bases, with 8 bases left in between. This CDR3 contains 12 residues. Germline V lookup: CDR1 SGHDT, CDR2 YYEEEE. In DNA form, the CDR3 reads TGTGCCAGCAGCTTGGGTAGACAGGAAGCTTTCTTT. Translated: CASSLGRQEAFF.

The CDR3 region is CASSTWDRGFTEKLFF. DNA for the CDR3: TGTGCCAGCAGCACTTGGGACAGGGGATTTACCGAAAAACTGTTTTTT. The V gene is TRBV5-6, the J gene TRBJ1-4; TRBD1 matches 10 bases. This CDR3 has 16 residues. The ends lost 4 bases at V and 8 bases at J; junction bases unmatched: 11. Germline V gene sequence: CDR1 SGHDT, CDR2 YYEEEE.

This rearrangement joins TRBV5-6 to TRBJ1-4; D uncertain. Trimming stripped 2 bases from V and 0 bases from J, with 8 bases between. The germline V gene has CDR1 SGHDT and CDR2 YYEEEE. The CDR3 spans 15 residues. CDR3 nucleotides: TGTGCCAGCAGCTTAACCATAGCAACTAATGAAAAACTGTTTTTT. The encoded protein is CASSLTIATNEKLFF. Together with reference TRBV5-6 and TRBJ1-4, the CDR3 gives the full variable domain: DAGVTQSPTHLIKTRGQQVTLRCSPKSGHDTVSWYQQALGQGPQFIFQYYEEEERQRGNFPDRFSGHQFPNYSSELNVNALLLGDSALYLCASSLTIATNEKLFFGSGTQLSVL.

J is TRBJ2-7 and V is TRBV28; 9 bases map to TRBD1. This CDR3 is 14 amino acids long. Germline assignment: CDR1 MDHEN and CDR2 SYDVKM. V was pared by 6 bases and J by 6 bases, with 9 bases of the junction left unmatched. This chain's CDR3 is CASRAGTGFGEQYF. The CDR3 DNA reads as TGTGCCAGCAGGGCGGGGACAGGGTTCGGCGAGCAGTACTTC.

The V call is TRBV18, the J call TRBJ2-3; D ambiguous. Trimming removed 0 bases at V and 0 bases at J, with 7 bases between. The CDR3 consists of 15 residues. Germline assignment: CDR1 KGHSH and CDR2 LQKENI. This chain's CDR3 is CASSPPSLSTDTQYF. CDR3 in DNA: TGTGCCAGCTCACCACCGAGCCTTAGCACAGATACGCAGTATTTT.

The genes are TRBV9 and TRBJ2-3, with 11 bases fitting TRBD2. The germline gives CDR1 SGDLS, CDR2 YYNGEE. CDR3 length: 15 residues. The V segment lost 4 bases and the J segment 5 bases; nucleotides outside the gene matches: 6. The CDR3 sequence is CASSLLAGARDTQYF. CDR3 bases: TGTGCCAGCAGCTTACTAGCGGGGGCTCGAGATACGCAGTATTTT.

The chain employs TRBV7-9 and TRBJ2-1; D ambiguous. Trimming cost V 2 bases and J 0 bases, with 8 bases left between them. From germline, CDR1 is SEHNR and CDR2 FQNEAQ (reference sequence). The CDR3 is 15 residues long. The CDR3 reads CASSLRKVSYNEQFF. The CDR3 DNA reads TGTGCCAGCAGCTTAAGAAAGGTCTCCTACAATGAGCAGTTCTTC.

This rearrangement joins TRBV3-1 (or the pseudogene TRBV3-2) to TRBJ1-1; 11 positions match TRBD1. Trimming removed 6 bases from V and 8 bases from J; junction bases left unmatched: 23. Germline CDR1 and CDR2: LGHDT and YNNKEL (reference sequence). This CDR3 has 19 amino acids. Written as DNA, the CDR3 is TGTGCCAGCAGACAATCTTGGGGAATGGACAGGGGGCGCGTTTCGGAAGCTTTCTTT. It translates to CASRQSWGMDRGRVSEAFF.

The genes are TRBV6-1 and TRBJ2-1; unclear D gene. Germline values: CDR1 MNHNS, CDR2 SASEGT. This CDR3 region has 14 residues. V lost 0 bases, J lost 2 bases, and 5 bases lay in between. Here the CDR3 reads CASSEASTYNEQFF. CDR3 bases: TGTGCCAGCAGTGAAGCGTCTACCTACAATGAGCAGTTCTTC.

This rearrangement joins TRBV7-4 to TRBJ1-6, with D uncertain. Trimming took off 2 bases at V and 10 bases at J, with 21 bases between the two ends. The CDR3 runs to 17 residues. Germline lookup yields CDR1 SGHVT and CDR2 SQSDAQ. For the CDR3, the DNA is TGTGCCAGCAGCTTAAACCCCCGGGATGATCAAGAATCACCCCTCCACTTT. It specifies CASSLNPRDDQESPLHF. The whole variable domain, remainder taken from reference TRBV7-4 and TRBJ1-6, is GAGVSQSPRYKVAKRGRDVALRCDSISGHVTLYWYRQTLGQGSEVLTYSQSDAQRDKSGRPSGRFSAERPERSVSTLKIQRTEQGDSAVYLCASSLNPRDDQESPLHFGNGTRLTVT.

This chain joins TRBV3-1 (or the pseudogene TRBV3-2) and TRBJ2-2, with TRBD1 matching 7 bases. V lost 1 base to trimming and J lost 7 bases; unmatched junction nucleotides: 6. The germline V gene encodes CDR1 LGHDT and CDR2 YNNKEL (reference sequence). The CDR3 has 15 residues. CDR3 loop: CASSQVAGGIGELFF. The CDR3, as DNA: TGTGCCAGCAGCCAAGTGGCAGGGGGTATCGGGGAGCTGTTTTTT.

This clone showed up just once. J is TRBJ1-2 and V is TRBV5-4, with 8 bases lining up with TRBD1. Germline V gene data show CDR1 as SGHNT and CDR2 as YYREEE (reference sequence). Unmatched junction bases numbered 8, after V lost 4 bases and J lost 3 bases. The length of the CDR3 is 15 residues. CDR3 sequence reads: CASSARDRRDYGYTF. For the CDR3, the DNA is TGTGCCAGCAGCGCGAGGGACAGGCGGGACTATGGCTACACCTTC.

The CDR3 here is CAISEISGAETQYF. CDR3 coding DNA: TGTGCCATCAGTGAGATTAGCGGGGCCGAGACCCAGTACTTC. The rearrangement uses TRBV10-3 and TRBJ2-5; 8 positions match TRBD2. The V segment lost 2 bases and the J segment 5 bases; nucleotides outside the gene matches: 4. Looked up from germline, CDR1 is ENHRY and CDR2 is SYGVKD. The CDR3 contains 14 residues.

The chain uses TRBV28 and TRBJ1-5; a weak D match, TRBD1 (5 bases). The CDR3 is 14 residues long. Germline V gene sequence: CDR1 MDHEN, CDR2 SYDVKM. For the CDR3, the DNA is TGTTCAACAGGTGGGACGTATAGCAATCAGCCCCAGCATTTT. Its protein is CSTGGTYSNQPQHF.

This chain links TRBV14 with TRBJ2-7; possibly TRBD1 for D (5 bases). V lost 2 bases and J lost 5, with 10 bases in between. This CDR3 region has 13 residues. Germline CDR1 and CDR2: SGHDN and FVKESK. The chain's CDR3 is CASSQWGRHEQYF. CDR3 coding DNA: TGTGCCAGCAGCCAATGGGGCCGGCACGAGCAGTACTTC.

V and J are TRBV29-1 and TRBJ1-2; 7 bases fit TRBD1. V shed 6 bases and J 3 bases; nucleotides not matched to a gene: 4. The CDR3 contains 12 residues. Germline loops: CDR1 SQVTM, CDR2 ANQGSEA. CDR3 coding DNA: TGCAGCGTCGTCCAGGGGGACTATGGCTACACCTTC. It is translated as CSVVQGDYGYTF.

The CDR3 DNA reads TGTGCCACCAGTGATAGCAGAGTCCCTCAAGAGACCCAGTACTTC. Its translation is CATSDSRVPQETQYF. The rearrangement joins TRBV24-1 to TRBJ2-5; D unresolved. The V gene's germline CDR1 is KGHDR and CDR2 SFDVKD. This CDR3 is 15 amino acids long. The V gene lost 3 bases and the J gene lost 2 bases, with 12 bases spanning the gap.